A single sample is the source of the 8 T cell receptor beta chains below, sequenced in a study of human T cells and chemical hapten exposure. Stated time point: patch test 3, about 24 weeks after DPC sensitization. Noted treatment: therapeutic diphenylcyclopropenone sensitization with weekly scalp DPC. TCRdb reprocessed the RACE reads with MiXCR, giving one entry per CDR3 protein. The sample lists roughly 200,000 distinct CDR3 sequences, about 22% occurring once. This material consisted of whole blood, taken in connection with sensitization to the hapten diphenylcyclopropenone (DPC). The receptors were gathered from a woman aged 40-49 years with alopecia areata. Some clones in this sample may be carry-over from other donors' samples.

This clonotype came up many times. This chain uses TRBV10-3 with TRBJ2-2; D unresolved. In germline, CDR1 is ENHRY, CDR2 SYGVKD. V was trimmed by 8 bases and J by 6 bases, leaving 10 bases between them. The CDR3 covers 12 residues. The CDR3 sequence: CAIRESAGELFF. The DNA of the CDR3 is TGTGCCATCCGAGAATCGGCCGGGGAGCTGTTTTTT.

This clonotype was recorded a few times. The J gene is TRBJ2-7, the V gene TRBV4-1, with TRBD1 identical over 8 bases. The CDR3 covers 15 residues. Germline values: CDR1 MGHRA, CDR2 YSYEKL. V trimming: 2 bases; J trimming: 3 bases; junction bases outside the gene matches: 6. CDR3 bases: TGCGCCAGCAGCCAACCCGGACAGGGAATCTACGAGCAGTACTTC. Translating it yields CASSQPGQGIYEQYF.

In its sample, this clonotype was seen a few times. The chain uses TRBV5-1 and TRBJ2-1; maybe TRBD2 (6 bases). The V and J ends lost 3 bases and 0 bases respectively, with 16 bases between them. Germline assignment: CDR1 SGHRS and CDR2 YFSETQ. The CDR3 runs to 17 residues. The DNA of the CDR3 is TGCGCCAGCAGCTCCTCGCGGGGCGGAAGCTCCTACAATGAGCAGTTCTTC. This translates into CASSSSRGGSSYNEQFF.

The rearrangement joins TRBV3-1 to TRBJ2-1; TRBD1 is a possible D gene (5 bases). The V end lost 1 base, the J end lost 7 bases, and 11 bases lay between the germline ends. From germline, CDR1 is LGHDT and CDR2 YNNKEL (reference sequence). There are 14 residues in the CDR3. CDR3: CASSQGNRKNEQFF. In DNA, the CDR3 is TGTGCCAGCAGCCAAGGCAACAGGAAAAATGAGCAGTTCTTC.

The chain carries TRBV15 and TRBJ2-1; no clear D. Germline assignment: CDR1 LNHNV and CDR2 YYDKDF (reference sequence). CDR3 length: 12 residues. V lost 2 bases and J 5 bases, leaving 4 bases between the germline ends. The CDR3 is CATSRSHNEQFF. The CDR3, as DNA: TGTGCCACCAGCAGAAGTCACAATGAGCAGTTCTTC.

The table lists this clonotype with a few counts. The chain uses TRBV27 and TRBJ2-2, with 12 bases matching TRBD2. V lost 3 bases and J lost 5; bases outside the gene matches: 4. Looked up from germline, CDR1 is MNHEY and CDR2 is SMNVEV (reference sequence). This CDR3 is built from 16 residues. The DNA of the CDR3 is TGTGCCAGCAGTTTGGGACTAGCGGGCGGAACCGGGGAGCTGTTTTTT. As protein: CASSLGLAGGTGELFF.

The J gene is TRBJ2-2, the V gene TRBV19; the match to TRBD2 covers 8 bases. The germline V gene encodes CDR1 LNHDA and CDR2 SQIVND (reference sequence). V lost 5 bases, J lost 4 bases, and 9 bases stayed unmatched. The CDR3 has 16 residues. Here the CDR3 DNA reads TGTGCCAGTAGTTTATTAGCGGGGAGTCGCACCGGGGAGCTGTTTTTT. This encodes CASSLLAGSRTGELFF.

This clonotype has only a few counts. J is TRBJ2-1 and V is TRBV7-2; 14 bases are a match to TRBD2. V lost 5 bases and J lost 6; bases outside the gene matches: 3. From germline, CDR1 is SGHTA and CDR2 FQGNSA. The CDR3 runs to 15 residues. The CDR3 loop is CASSPTSGGGNEQFF. The CDR3, as DNA: TGTGCCAGCAGCCCGACTAGCGGGGGGGGCAATGAGCAGTTCTTC.